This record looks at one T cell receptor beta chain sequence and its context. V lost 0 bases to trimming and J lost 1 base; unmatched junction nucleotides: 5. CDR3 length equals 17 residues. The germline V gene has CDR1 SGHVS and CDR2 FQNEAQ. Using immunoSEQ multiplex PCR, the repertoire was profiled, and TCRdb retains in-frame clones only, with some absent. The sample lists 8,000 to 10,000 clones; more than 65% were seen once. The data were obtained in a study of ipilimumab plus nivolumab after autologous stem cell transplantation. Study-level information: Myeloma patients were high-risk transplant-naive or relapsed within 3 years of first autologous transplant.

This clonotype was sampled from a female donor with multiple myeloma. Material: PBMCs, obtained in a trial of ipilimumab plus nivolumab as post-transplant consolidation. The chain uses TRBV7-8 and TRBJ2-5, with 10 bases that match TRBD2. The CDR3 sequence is CASSLAALAGTQETQYF. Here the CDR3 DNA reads TGTGCCAGCAGCTTAGCGGCACTAGCGGGAACCCAAGAGACCCAGTACTTC.